The 3 T cell receptor beta chains below were found in one sample sequenced in a study of T cell responses to AZD1222 COVID-19 vaccine. The data were produced by immunoSEQ multiplex PCR, yet TCRdb's version contains in-frame clones alone and is incomplete. Of over 150,000 clones in the sample, roughly 90% were seen once. This specimen was peripheral blood, taken on day 0 of AZD1222 vaccination. Receptors originate from an adult in good health.

This chain links TRBV7-9 with TRBJ1-2; no clear D gene. Germline-derived CDR1 and CDR2 are SEHNR and FQNEAQ (reference sequence). CDR3 length: 13 residues. Between the trimmed V and J ends, which lost 9 bases and 5 bases, there was a span of 16 bases. DNA of the CDR3: TGTGCCAGTGGACCCCCACGTATTTATGGCTACACCTTC. It translates to CASGPPRIYGYTF.

The chain recombines TRBV24-1 with TRBJ2-5; D is perhaps TRBD1 (6 bases). The CDR3 covers 13 residues. The V gene lost 5 bases and the J gene lost 7 bases, with 13 bases spanning the gap. In germline, CDR1 is KGHDR, CDR2 SFDVKD. This CDR3 reads CATSADSWGTQYF. The CDR3 DNA is TGTGCCACCAGTGCGGACAGTTGGGGGACCCAGTACTTC.

Here the CDR3 reads CASSRQGSGNTIYF. In DNA, the CDR3 is TGTGCCAGCAGTCGACAGGGATCTGGAAACACCATATATTTT. The rearrangement uses TRBV3-1 (or the pseudogene TRBV3-2) and TRBJ1-3, with 7 bases matching TRBD1. Germline V CDR1 and CDR2: LGHDT, YNNKEL (reference sequence). With V trimmed by 6 bases and J by 1 base, 3 bases remained unmatched. The CDR3 is 14 amino acids.